This passage covers 17 T cell receptor beta chains from one sample sequenced in a study of cytomegalovirus exposure and HLA in healthy donors. The table came from immunoSEQ multiplex PCR; TCRdb's copy has only in-frame clones and leaves some out. The repertoire includes some 150,000 clones, roughly 91% of them detected once, and 3% to 3.5% sits in the top ten. The sequenced material came from PBMCs. The receptors shown here come from a woman under 30 in good health and CMV-seropositive.

V and J are TRBV11-2 and TRBJ2-7; TRBD2 matches at 8 bases. Per germline, CDR1 SGHAT and CDR2 FQNNGV. V dropped 1 base and J dropped 2; count of bases not matched to a gene: 4. This CDR3 spans 15 amino acids. The CDR3 here is CASSLVGAGAYEQYF. CDR3 bases: TGTGCCAGCAGCTTAGTAGGAGCGGGGGCCTACGAGCAGTACTTC.

The rearrangement uses TRBV2 and TRBJ2-3; 7 bases map to TRBD1. The J segment lost 0 bases and the V segment lost 5 bases, leaving 8 bases of the junction unmatched. Germline V gives CDR1 SNHLY, CDR2 FYNNEI. The CDR3 totals 16 residues. This CDR3 is CASSKDRVSSTDTQYF. CDR3 coding DNA: TGTGCCAGCAGTAAAGACAGGGTCTCTAGCACAGATACGCAGTATTTT.

The V call is TRBV7-9, the J call TRBJ1-1; the D gene is possibly TRBD1 (6 bases). CDR3 length: 13 amino acids. V was cut by 3 bases and J by 6 bases, with 11 bases left in between. Germline V gives CDR1 SEHNR, CDR2 FQNEAQ (reference sequence). The CDR3 here is CASSFTGTAEAFF. Written as DNA, the CDR3 is TGTGCCAGCAGCTTCACAGGGACGGCTGAAGCTTTCTTT.

This rearrangement joins TRBV11-2 to TRBJ2-1, with 8 bases that match TRBD2. The CDR3 length is 16 residues. Germline V gene lookup returns CDR1 SGHAT and CDR2 FQNNGV. Trimming at V came to 2 bases and at J to 12 bases, leaving 15 bases not matched to a gene. In DNA, the CDR3 is TGTGCCAGCAGCTTAAGGGCACGGGAGGGCCGGGCGAGGCAGTTCTTC. Its translation is CASSLRAREGRARQFF.

The V and J genes are TRBV5-1 and TRBJ2-7; 8 bases agree with TRBD2. The CDR3 consists of 16 residues. The ends lost 4 bases at V and 5 bases at J; junction bases unmatched: 14. Germline V gene lookup returns CDR1 SGHRS and CDR2 YFSETQ. CDR3 sequence reads: CASSLGAGALVDEQYF. Here the CDR3 DNA reads TGCGCCAGCAGCCTGGGAGCGGGAGCACTGGTCGACGAGCAGTACTTC. The full variable domain, with the rest looked up from reference TRBV5-1 and TRBJ2-7, is KAGVTQTPRYLIKTRGQQVTLSCSPISGHRSVSWYQQTPGQGLQFLFEYFSETQRNKGNFPGRFSGRQFSNSRSEMNVSTLELGDSALYLCASSLGAGALVDEQYFGPGTRLTVT.

The rearrangement links TRBV7-3 to TRBJ2-7; 11 bases line up with TRBD2. V gave up 3 bases and J gave up 6 bases; unmatched junction bases: 1. The CDR3 covers 13 residues. From germline, CDR1 is SGHTA and CDR2 FQGTGA. The CDR3 DNA is TGTGCCAGCAGCTTTACTAGCGGGAGCGAGCAGTACTTC. This translates into CASSFTSGSEQYF.

The V gene is TRBV6-6, the J gene TRBJ2-7; 11 bases line up with TRBD2. Germline CDR1 reads MNHNY; CDR2 reads SVGAGI (reference sequence). The CDR3 has 14 amino acids. J gave up 2 bases and V 7 bases, and 4 bases lay outside the gene matches. CDR3 loop: CASTQLAGAYEQYF. The CDR3, as DNA: TGTGCCAGCACTCAACTAGCGGGGGCCTACGAGCAGTACTTC.

The CDR3: CASSLELLPETYEQYF. CDR3 in DNA: TGTGCCAGCAGCTTAGAGTTGTTGCCAGAAACCTACGAGCAGTACTTC. The V call is TRBV7-8, the J call TRBJ2-7; D is unresolved. Trimming left V 1 base short and J 2 bases short, with 15 bases between. Per germline, CDR1 SGHVS and CDR2 FQNEAQ. The CDR3 runs to 16 residues.

This chain connects TRBV7-2 to TRBJ1-5; tentatively, D is TRBD1 (5 bases). Trimming took 1 base from V and 1 from J, leaving 8 bases between them. This CDR3 comprises 15 residues. Germline CDR1 is SGHTA and CDR2 is FQGNSA. The CDR3 reads CASSLGGRSNQPQHF. CDR3 DNA sequence: TGTGCCAGCAGCTTAGGGGGCCGCAGCAATCAGCCCCAGCATTTT.

V is TRBV6-1 and J is TRBJ1-5, with D perhaps matching TRBD1 (5 bases). Per the germline V gene, CDR1 is MNHNS and CDR2 is SASEGT. V was shortened by 7 bases and J by 5 bases, with 15 bases between the two germline ends. This CDR3 has 14 residues. The CDR3 here is CASTLGRGDQPQHF. CDR3 bases: TGTGCCAGCACTCTGGGGAGGGGCGATCAGCCCCAGCATTTT.

CDR3 residues: CASSLHRGQGAFGYTF. Written as DNA, the CDR3 is TGTGCCAGCAGCCTACATAGGGGCCAGGGGGCTTTTGGCTACACCTTC. This chain links TRBV5-8 with TRBJ1-2; 8 positions match TRBD1. CDR3 size: 16 residues. The junction had 15 bases not matched to a gene; V was cut back by 4 bases and J by 7 bases. The germline CDR1 and CDR2 sequences are SGHTS and YDEGEE.

The chain employs TRBV30 and TRBJ1-5; D call uncertain. V was pared by 2 bases and J by 0 bases, with 14 bases between. This CDR3 contains 16 residues. CDR1 and CDR2 (germline): GTSNPN, SVGIG (reference sequence). The CDR3 here is CAWSSLSGNSNQPQHF. Written as DNA, the CDR3 is TGTGCCTGGAGTTCACTGTCCGGTAATAGCAATCAGCCCCAGCATTTT.

V and J are TRBV5-1 and TRBJ2-3, with D perhaps matching TRBD2 (5 bases). Germline-derived CDR1 and CDR2 are SGHRS and YFSETQ. V shed 4 bases and J shed 5 bases, with 17 bases lying between them. This CDR3 contains 15 residues. The CDR3 DNA reads TGCGCCAGCAGCAACGACTATCGGGTAGGAGATACGCAGTATTTT. This gives the protein CASSNDYRVGDTQYF.

The chain joins TRBV9 to TRBJ2-3, with D possibly being TRBD2 (6 bases). The CDR3 consists of 13 residues. The V end was cut by 4 bases, the J end by 6 bases, with 12 bases between. Germline-derived CDR1 and CDR2 are SGDLS and YYNGEE. This CDR3 is CASSSRDLDTQYF. The CDR3 coding sequence is TGTGCCAGCAGCTCCCGGGACTTGGATACGCAGTATTTT.

The CDR3 region is CASSVTENTEAFF. CDR3 in DNA: TGTGCCAGCAGCGTAACAGAGAACACTGAAGCTTTCTTT. The gene calls are TRBV9 and TRBJ1-1; no reliable D call. Germline V lookup: CDR1 SGDLS, CDR2 YYNGEE. Trimming took 1 base from V and 1 from J, leaving 5 bases between them. This CDR3 contains 13 residues.

This chain uses TRBV5-1 with TRBJ2-7, with D perhaps TRBD2 (6 bases). V lost 4 bases and J 0 bases, leaving 20 bases between the germline ends. This CDR3 has 17 amino acids. Germline loops: CDR1 SGHRS, CDR2 YFSETQ. DNA for the CDR3: TGCGCCAGCAGCGTCAGCGCGGGACTCCTAAACTCCTACGAGCAGTACTTC. Encoded protein: CASSVSAGLLNSYEQYF.

CDR3 in amino acids: CASQGGLLTGELFF. CDR3 nucleotide sequence: TGTGCCTCCCAGGGGGGCCTCCTTACCGGGGAGCTGTTTTTT. The V gene is TRBV30, the J gene TRBJ2-2, with D possibly matching TRBD1 (7 bases). The length of the CDR3 is 14 residues. The V end lost 7 bases, the J end lost 5 bases, and 17 bases lay between the germline ends. The germline V gene has CDR1 GTSNPN and CDR2 SVGIG (reference sequence).